This T cell receptor (beta chain) originates from a study of T cell repertoires in cytomegalovirus infection. This CDR3 spans 14 amino acids. Germline loops: CDR1 MNHEY, CDR2 SVGEGT. Trimming left V 6 bases short and J 1 base short, with 11 bases between. A single record per CDR3 protein comes from TCRdb applying MiXCR to the reads. The sample lists some 100,000 distinct CDR3 sequences, about 22% occurring once. Findings and caveats of the study: HLA-C-restricted CMV clonotypes gave the most frequent clonotype in two of eight donors.

This clonotype was seen more than once but under ten times. What it binds is not known. The chain couples TRBV6-2 or TRBV6-3 to TRBJ2-3; TRBD2 might be the D (6 bases). This receptor was taken from a human donor in good health (CMV status not recorded). Some clones in this sample may be carry-over from other donors' samples. The sample taken for sequencing was CD8+ T cells from PBMCs. The CDR3 bases are TGTGCCAGCAGACCGGGACTCCGCACAGATACGCAGTATTTT. This translates into CASRPGLRTDTQYF.